Sequencing of this TCR beta chain was carried out in a study of somatic reversion in DOCK8 deficiency (dated by TCRdb to 2018 to 2021). Study-wide context: In the study, T cell receptor beta repertoires were compared across three groups: DOCK8-deficient patients, DOCK8-revertant patients and healthy volunteers. The study investigated how somatic reversion of pathogenic DOCK8 variants alters lymphocyte differentiation and function in DOCK8 deficiency. The DOCK8-deficient patients included in the study had already been reported in previous work.

Library prep was done by multiplex PCR. Using EuroClonality-NGS primers, the TRB libraries were generated through a one-step amplicon PCR run on 100 ng genomic DNA. Sequencing of TRB amplicons was performed on Illumina MiSeq instruments using 2 x 250 bp version 2 chemistry. The authors' analysis ran thus. IMGT/HighV-QUEST was the tool used for both primary TRB sequence analysis and V(D)J annotation. VDJtools was used to assess repertoire diversity and composition after nonfunctional clones were removed and samples were downsampled for comparisons between samples. The public reads were quality trimmed at Q25 with fastp and then assembled into clones with MiXCR by TCRdb, keeping productive beta chains. Identical CDR3 protein sequences are pooled into one entry, listed with their most common genes and DNA. What appears here as the V and J calls and clone size reflects TCRdb's work, not the paper's. The sample data list roughly 4,100 distinct CDR3 sequences, and about 22% of these were observed just once. The ten largest clones take up less than 9.5% of the sample.

There are a few counts of this clonotype. No antigen is known for it. No quality values exist for individual bases; no much larger clone is one base distant. Results the study describes overall, beyond this receptor: The source material for each sample, whole blood versus PBMCs, was not specified per sample in the methods.

V was cut back by 4 bases and J by 2 bases, leaving a gap of 9 bases between them. The CDR3 sequence holds 13 residues, the cysteine and phenylalanine included. CDR3 DNA only is kept here, 39 bases in frame from base 1. From a lookup of the germline V gene (reference sequence), CDR1 and CDR2 are DFQATT and SNEGSKA. Healthy control blood came from volunteer donors supplied by blood services in Australia and France. Genomic DNA for TCR repertoire analysis was isolated either from whole blood samples or from PBMCs. The clonotype was recovered from a human donor in good health. Sequences were obtained from peripheral blood. The chain couples TRBV20-1 to TRBJ1-5; no confident D gene assignment can be made. CDR3 reads: CSAIVGGNQPQHF. The bases read TGCAGTGCTATAGTAGGAGGCAATCAGCCCCAGCATTTT.